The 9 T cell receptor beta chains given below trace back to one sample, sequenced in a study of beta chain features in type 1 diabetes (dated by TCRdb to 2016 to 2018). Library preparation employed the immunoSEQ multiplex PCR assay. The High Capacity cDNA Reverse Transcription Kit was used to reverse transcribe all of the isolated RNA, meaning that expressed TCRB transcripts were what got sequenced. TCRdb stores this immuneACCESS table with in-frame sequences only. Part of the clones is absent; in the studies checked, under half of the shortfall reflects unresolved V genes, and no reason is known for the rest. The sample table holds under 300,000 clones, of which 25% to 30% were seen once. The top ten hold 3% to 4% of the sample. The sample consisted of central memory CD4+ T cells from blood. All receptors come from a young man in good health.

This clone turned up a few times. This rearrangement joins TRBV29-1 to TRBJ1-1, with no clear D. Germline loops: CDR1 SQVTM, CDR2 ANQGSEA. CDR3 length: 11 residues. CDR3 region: CTSTWNTEAFF. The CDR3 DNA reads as TGCACCTCTACTTGGAACACTGAAGCTTTCTTT.

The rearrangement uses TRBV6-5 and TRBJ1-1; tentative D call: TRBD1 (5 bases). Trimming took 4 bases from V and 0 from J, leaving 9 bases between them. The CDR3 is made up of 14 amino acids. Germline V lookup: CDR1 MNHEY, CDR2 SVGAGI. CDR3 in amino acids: CASSSRTMNTEAFF. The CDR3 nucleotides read TGTGCCAGCAGTTCGAGGACAATGAACACTGAAGCTTTCTTT.

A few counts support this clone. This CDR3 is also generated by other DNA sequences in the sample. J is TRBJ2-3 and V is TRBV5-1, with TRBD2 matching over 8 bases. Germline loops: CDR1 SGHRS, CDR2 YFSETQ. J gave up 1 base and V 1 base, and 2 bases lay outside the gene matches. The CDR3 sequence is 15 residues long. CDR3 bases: TGCGCCAGCAGCTTGAATAGCGGGGGCACAGATACGCAGTATTTT. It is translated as CASSLNSGGTDTQYF.

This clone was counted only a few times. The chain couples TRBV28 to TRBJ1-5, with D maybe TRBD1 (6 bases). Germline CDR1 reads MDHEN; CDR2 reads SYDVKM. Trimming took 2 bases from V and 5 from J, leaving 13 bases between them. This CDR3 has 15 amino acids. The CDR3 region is CASSLPRGGDQPQHF. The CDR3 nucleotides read TGTGCCAGCAGTTTACCCAGGGGCGGCGATCAGCCCCAGCATTTT. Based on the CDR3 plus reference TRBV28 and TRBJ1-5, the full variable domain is DVKVTQSSRYLVKRTGEKVFLECVQDMDHENMFWYRQDPGLGLRLIYFSYDVKMKEKGDIPEGYSVSREKKERFSLILESASTNQTSMYLCASSLPRGGDQPQHFGDGTRLSIL.

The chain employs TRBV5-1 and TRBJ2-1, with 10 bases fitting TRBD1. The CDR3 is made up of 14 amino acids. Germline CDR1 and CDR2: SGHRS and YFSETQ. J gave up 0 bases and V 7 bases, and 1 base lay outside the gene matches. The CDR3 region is CASGQGGSYNEQFF. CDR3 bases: TGCGCCAGCGGACAGGGGGGCTCCTACAATGAGCAGTTCTTC.

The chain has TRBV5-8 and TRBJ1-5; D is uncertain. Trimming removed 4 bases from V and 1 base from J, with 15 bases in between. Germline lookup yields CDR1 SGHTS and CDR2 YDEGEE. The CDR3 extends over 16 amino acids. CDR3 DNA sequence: TGTGCCAGCAGCCTCCTAGGTGGGTGGAGCAATCAGCCCCAGCATTTT. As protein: CASSLLGGWSNQPQHF.

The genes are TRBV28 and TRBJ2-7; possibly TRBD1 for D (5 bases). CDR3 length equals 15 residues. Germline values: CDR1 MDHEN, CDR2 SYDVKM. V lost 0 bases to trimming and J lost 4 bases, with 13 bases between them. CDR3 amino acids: CASSLWIQGGYEQYF. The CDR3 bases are TGTGCCAGCAGTTTATGGATCCAGGGCGGTTACGAGCAGTACTTC.

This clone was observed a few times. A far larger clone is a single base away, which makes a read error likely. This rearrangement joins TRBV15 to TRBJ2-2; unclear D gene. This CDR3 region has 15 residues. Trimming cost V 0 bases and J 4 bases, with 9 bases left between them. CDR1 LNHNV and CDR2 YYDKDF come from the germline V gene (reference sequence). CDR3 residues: CATSRELKATGELFF. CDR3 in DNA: TGTGCCACCAGCAGAGAGCTGAAAGCCACCGGGGAGCTGTTTTTT.

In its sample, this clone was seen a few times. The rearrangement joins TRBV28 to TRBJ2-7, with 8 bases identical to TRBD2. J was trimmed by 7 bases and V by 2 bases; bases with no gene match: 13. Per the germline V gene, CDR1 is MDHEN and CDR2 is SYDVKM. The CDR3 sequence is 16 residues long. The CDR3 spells CASSLTPGTRRGEQYF. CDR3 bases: TGTGCCAGCAGTTTAACCCCCGGGACTAGGCGTGGAGAGCAGTACTTC.